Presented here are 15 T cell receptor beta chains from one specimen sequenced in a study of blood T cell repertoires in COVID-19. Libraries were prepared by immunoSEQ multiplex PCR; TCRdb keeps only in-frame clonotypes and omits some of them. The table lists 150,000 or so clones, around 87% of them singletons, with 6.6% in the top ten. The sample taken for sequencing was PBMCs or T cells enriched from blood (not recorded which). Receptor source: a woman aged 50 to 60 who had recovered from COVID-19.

The CDR3 nucleotides are TGCAGTGGGTTGCAGAGAAACACCATATATTTT. Translating it yields CSGLQRNTIYF. The chain carries TRBV20-1 and TRBJ1-3; D uncertain. V shed 7 bases and J shed 5 bases, with 9 bases lying between them. CDR3 length: 11 amino acids. Looked up from germline, CDR1 is DFQATT and CDR2 is SNEGSKA (reference sequence).

The CDR3 DNA reads TGTGCCAGCAGCTTTTCATTGGGGCCGGGCGATCCTGGGTACGAGCAGTACTTC. Translating it yields CASSFSLGPGDPGYEQYF. V gene TRBV13 combines with J gene TRBJ2-7; perhaps TRBD1 as D (5 bases). The CDR3 covers 18 residues. Germline assignment: CDR1 PRHDT and CDR2 FYEKMQ (reference sequence). Trimming took 3 bases from V and 4 from J, leaving 25 bases between them.

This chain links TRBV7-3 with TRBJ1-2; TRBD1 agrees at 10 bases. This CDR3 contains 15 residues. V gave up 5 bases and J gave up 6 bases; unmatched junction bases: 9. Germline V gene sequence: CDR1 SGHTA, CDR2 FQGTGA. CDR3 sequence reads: CASSPGGTGEDGYTF. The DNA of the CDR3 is TGTGCCAGCAGCCCCGGGGGGACAGGGGAAGATGGCTACACCTTC.

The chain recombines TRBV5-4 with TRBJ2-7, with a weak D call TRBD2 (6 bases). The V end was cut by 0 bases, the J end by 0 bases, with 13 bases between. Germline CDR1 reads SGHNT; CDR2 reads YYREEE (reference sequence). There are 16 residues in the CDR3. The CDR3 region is CASSLEGGRSSYEQYF. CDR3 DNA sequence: TGTGCCAGCAGCTTGGAGGGAGGAAGGAGCTCCTACGAGCAGTACTTC.

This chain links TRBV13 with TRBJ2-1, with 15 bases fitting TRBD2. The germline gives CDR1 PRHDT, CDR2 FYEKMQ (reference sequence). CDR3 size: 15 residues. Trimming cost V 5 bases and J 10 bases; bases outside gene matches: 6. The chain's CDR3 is CASSIGLAGGREQFF. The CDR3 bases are TGTGCCAGCAGCATCGGACTAGCGGGGGGGAGGGAGCAGTTCTTC.

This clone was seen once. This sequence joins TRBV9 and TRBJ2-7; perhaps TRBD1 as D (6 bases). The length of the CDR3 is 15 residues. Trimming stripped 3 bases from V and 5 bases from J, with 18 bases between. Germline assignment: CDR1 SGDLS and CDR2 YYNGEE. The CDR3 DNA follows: TGTGCCAGCAGCGCGGGGCCAGGGGCGCTTAACGAGCAGTACTTC. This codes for CASSAGPGALNEQYF.

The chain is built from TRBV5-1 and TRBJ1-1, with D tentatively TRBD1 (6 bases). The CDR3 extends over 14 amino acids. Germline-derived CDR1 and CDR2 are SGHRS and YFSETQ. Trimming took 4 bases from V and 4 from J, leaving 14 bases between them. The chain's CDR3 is CASSPNRESTEAFF. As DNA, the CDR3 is TGCGCCAGCAGCCCTAACAGGGAGAGCACTGAAGCTTTCTTT. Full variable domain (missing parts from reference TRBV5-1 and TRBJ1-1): KAGVTQTPRYLIKTRGQQVTLSCSPISGHRSVSWYQQTPGQGLQFLFEYFSETQRNKGNFPGRFSGRQFSNSRSEMNVSTLELGDSALYLCASSPNRESTEAFFGQGTRLTVV.

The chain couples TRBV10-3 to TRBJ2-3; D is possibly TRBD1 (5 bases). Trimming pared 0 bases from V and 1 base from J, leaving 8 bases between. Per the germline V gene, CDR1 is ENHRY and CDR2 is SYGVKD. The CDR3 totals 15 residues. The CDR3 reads CAISESSRGTDTQYF. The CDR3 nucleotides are TGTGCCATCAGTGAGTCGTCCAGGGGCACAGATACGCAGTATTTT.

CDR3 sequence reads: CASSLRTDYEQYF. Written as DNA, the CDR3 is TGCGCCAGCAGCTTGCGGACAGACTACGAGCAGTACTTC. The chain has TRBV5-1 and TRBJ2-7; tentatively, D is TRBD1 (6 bases). The germline V gene encodes CDR1 SGHRS and CDR2 YFSETQ. The CDR3 has 13 residues. Trimming pared 1 base from V and 3 bases from J, leaving 8 bases between.

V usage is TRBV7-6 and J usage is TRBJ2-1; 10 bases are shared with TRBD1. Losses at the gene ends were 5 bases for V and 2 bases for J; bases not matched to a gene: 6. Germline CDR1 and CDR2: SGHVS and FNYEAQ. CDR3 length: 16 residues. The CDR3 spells CASSPVGTGAYNEQFF. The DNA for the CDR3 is TGTGCCAGCAGCCCAGTCGGGACAGGGGCCTACAATGAGCAGTTCTTC.

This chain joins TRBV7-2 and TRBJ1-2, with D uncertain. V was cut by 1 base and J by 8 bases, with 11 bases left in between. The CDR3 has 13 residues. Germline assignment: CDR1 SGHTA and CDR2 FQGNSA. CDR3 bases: TGTGCCAGCAGCTTAGAACTGGGTAGCGGCTACACCTTC. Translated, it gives CASSLELGSGYTF.

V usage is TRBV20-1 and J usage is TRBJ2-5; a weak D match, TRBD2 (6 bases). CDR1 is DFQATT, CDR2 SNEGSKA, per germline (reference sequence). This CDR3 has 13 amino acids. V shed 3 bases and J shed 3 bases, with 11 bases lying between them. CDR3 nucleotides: TGCAGTGCTAGTCCGGGAGCCGAAGAGACCCAGTACTTC. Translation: CSASPGAEETQYF.

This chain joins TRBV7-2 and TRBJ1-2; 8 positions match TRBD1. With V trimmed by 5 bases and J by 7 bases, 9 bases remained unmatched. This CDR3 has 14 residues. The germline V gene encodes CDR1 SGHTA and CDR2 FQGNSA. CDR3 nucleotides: TGTGCCAGCAGCCCCTTCGAACAGGGGGTTGGCTACACCTTC. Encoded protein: CASSPFEQGVGYTF.

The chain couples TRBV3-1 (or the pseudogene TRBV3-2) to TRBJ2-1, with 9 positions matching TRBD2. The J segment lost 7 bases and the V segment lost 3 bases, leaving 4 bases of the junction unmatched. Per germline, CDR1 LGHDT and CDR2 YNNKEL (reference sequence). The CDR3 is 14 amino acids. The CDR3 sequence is CASSQRGGLNEQFF. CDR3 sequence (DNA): TGTGCCAGCAGCCAGCGGGGGGGCCTGAATGAGCAGTTCTTC.

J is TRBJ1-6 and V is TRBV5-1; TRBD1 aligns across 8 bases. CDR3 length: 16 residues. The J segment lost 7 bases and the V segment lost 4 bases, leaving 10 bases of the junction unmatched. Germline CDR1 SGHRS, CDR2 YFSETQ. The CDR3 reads CASSLGTGLGNSPLHF. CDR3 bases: TGCGCCAGCAGCCTAGGGACAGGCCTGGGGAATTCACCCCTCCACTTT. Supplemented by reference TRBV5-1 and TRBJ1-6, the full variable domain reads KAGVTQTPRYLIKTRGQQVTLSCSPISGHRSVSWYQQTPGQGLQFLFEYFSETQRNKGNFPGRFSGRQFSNSRSEMNVSTLELGDSALYLCASSLGTGLGNSPLHFGNGTRLTVT.